This T cell receptor (beta chain) came from a study of blood T cells in healthy people across ages. A J-beta primer mix and a sample-barcoded 5' primer were used in a second PCR of about 7 to 11 cycles. TCRdb used MiXCR to reprocess the 5' RACE reads, holding one entry per CDR3 protein. The data contain some 800,000 distinct CDR3 sequences, roughly 25% of them singletons. A remark on this clonotype: Antigen unknown.

Overall study findings and caveats: As age increased, TCR beta diversity per million T cells fell in a roughly linear fashion.

CDR3 length: 14 residues. With 3 bases clipped from V and 6 bases from J, the junction kept 6 bases outside the gene matches. Germline V gene data show CDR1 as SGHAT and CDR2 as FQNNGV. These data were also filed under a second study, of T cells of mothers and their children.

This clonotype was sampled from a boy aged 5-17 years in good health. The sample comprised blood. The chain joins TRBV11-2 to TRBJ1-2; 8 bases are shared with TRBD1. CDR3 sequence: CASSFPGGLNGYTF. CDR3 DNA: TGTGCCAGCAGCTTCCCAGGGGGCCTGAATGGCTACACCTTC.